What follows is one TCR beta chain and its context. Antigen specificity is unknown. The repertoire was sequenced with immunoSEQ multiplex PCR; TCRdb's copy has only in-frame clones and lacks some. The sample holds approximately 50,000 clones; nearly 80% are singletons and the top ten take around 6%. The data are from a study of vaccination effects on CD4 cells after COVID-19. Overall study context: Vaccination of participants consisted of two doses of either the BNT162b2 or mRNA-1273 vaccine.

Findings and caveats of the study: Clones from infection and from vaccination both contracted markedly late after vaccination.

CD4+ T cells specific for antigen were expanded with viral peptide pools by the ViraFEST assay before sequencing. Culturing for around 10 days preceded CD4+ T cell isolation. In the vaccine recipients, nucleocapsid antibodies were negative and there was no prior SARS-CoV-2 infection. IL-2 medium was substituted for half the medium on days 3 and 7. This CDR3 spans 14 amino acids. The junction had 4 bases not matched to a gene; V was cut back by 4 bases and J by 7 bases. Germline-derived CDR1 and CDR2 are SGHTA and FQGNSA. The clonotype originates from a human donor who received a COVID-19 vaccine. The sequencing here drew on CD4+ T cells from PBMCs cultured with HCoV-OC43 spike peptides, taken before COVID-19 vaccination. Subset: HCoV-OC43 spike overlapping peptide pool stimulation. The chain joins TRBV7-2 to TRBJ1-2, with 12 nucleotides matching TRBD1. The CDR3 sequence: CASSYRDRGLGYTF. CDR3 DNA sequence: TGTGCCAGCAGCTACCGGGACAGGGGGCTTGGCTACACCTTC.